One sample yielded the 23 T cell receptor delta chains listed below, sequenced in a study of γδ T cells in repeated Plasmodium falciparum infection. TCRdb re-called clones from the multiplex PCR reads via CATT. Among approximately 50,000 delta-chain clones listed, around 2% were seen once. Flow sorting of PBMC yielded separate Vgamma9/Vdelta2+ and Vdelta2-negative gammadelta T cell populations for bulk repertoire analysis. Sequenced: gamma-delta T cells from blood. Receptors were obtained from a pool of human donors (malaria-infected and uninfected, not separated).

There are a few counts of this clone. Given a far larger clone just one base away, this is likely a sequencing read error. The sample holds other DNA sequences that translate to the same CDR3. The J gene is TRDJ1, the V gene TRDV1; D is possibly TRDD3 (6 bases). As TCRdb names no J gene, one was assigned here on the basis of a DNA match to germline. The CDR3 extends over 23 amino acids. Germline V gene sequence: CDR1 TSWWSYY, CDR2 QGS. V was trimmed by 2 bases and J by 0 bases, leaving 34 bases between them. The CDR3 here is CALGELLPARGRGGIRDTDKLIF. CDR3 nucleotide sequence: TGTGCTCTTGGGGAATTGCTTCCCGCGCGAGGGAGAGGGGGAATACGCGACACCGATAAACTCATCTTT.

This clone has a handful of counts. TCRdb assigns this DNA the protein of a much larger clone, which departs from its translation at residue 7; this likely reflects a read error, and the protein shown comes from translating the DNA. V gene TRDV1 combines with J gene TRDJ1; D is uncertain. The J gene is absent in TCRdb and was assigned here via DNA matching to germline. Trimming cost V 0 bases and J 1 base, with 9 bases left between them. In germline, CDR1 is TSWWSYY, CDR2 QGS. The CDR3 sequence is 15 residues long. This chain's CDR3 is CALGELKSITDKLIF. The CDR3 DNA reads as TGTGCTCTTGGGGAACTAAAGTCTATCACCGATAAACTCATCTTT.

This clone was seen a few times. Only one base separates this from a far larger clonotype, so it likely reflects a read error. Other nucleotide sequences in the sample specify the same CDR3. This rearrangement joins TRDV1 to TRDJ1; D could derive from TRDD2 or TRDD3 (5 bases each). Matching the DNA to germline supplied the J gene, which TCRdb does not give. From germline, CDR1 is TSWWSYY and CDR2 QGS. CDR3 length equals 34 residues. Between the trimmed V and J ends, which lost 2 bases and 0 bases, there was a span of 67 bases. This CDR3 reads CALGEVHPSYTSTGTLRSPDTLAYWKPYTDKLIF. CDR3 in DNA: TGTGCTCTTGGGGAAGTTCACCCATCCTATACGTCAACGGGGACTCTGAGATCCCCCGACACCCTTGCGTACTGGAAACCTTACACCGATAAACTCATCTTT.

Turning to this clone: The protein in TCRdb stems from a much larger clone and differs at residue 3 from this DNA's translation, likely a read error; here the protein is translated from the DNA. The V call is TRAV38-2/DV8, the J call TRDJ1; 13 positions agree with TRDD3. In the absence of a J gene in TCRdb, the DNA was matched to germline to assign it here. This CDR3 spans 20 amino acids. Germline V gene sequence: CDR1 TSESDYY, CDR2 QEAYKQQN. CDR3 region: CAHRNKPAYWGIRGAGKLIF. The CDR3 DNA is TGTGCTCATAGGAACAAACCTGCGTACTGGGGGATACGGGGCGCCGGTAAACTCATCTTT.

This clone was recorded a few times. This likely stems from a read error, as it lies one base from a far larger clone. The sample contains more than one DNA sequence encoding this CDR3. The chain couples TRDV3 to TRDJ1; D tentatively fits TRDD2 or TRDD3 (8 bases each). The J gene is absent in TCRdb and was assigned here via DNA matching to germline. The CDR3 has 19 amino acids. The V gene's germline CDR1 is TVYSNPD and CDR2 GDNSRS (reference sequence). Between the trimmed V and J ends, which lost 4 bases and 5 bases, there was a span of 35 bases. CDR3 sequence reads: CACYLPTGIPRACTDKLIF. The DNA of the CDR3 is TGTGCCTGCTATCTTCCTACGGGGATACCCCGAGCCTGCACTGATAAACTCATCTTT.

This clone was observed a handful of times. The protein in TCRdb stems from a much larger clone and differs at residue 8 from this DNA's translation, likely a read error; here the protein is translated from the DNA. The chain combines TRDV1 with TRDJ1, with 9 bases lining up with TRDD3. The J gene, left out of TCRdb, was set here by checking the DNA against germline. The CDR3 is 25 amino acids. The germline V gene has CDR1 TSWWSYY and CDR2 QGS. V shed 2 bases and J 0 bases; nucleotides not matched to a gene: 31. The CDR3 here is CALGESHLFFPSFLGDSGYTDKLIF. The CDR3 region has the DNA TGTGCTCTTGGGGAATCACACCTCTTCTTCCCCTCCTTTCTGGGGGATTCGGGTTACACCGATAAACTCATCTTT.

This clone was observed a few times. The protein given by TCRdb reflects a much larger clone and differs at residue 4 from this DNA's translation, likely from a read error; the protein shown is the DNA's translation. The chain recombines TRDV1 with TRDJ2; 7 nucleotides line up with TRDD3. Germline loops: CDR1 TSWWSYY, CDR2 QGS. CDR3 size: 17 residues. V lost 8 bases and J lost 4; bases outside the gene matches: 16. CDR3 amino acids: CALRPRLGETPTAQLFF. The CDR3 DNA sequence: TGTGCTCTTAGGCCACGCTTGGGGGAAACTCCGACAGCACAACTCTTCTTT.

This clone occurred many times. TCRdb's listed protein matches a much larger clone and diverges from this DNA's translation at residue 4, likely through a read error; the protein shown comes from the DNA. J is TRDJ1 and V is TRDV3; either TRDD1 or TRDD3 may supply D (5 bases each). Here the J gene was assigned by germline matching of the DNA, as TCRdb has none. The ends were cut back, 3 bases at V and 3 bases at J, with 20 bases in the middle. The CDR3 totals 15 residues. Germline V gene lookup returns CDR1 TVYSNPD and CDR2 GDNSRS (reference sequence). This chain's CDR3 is CAFLARRIVADKLIF. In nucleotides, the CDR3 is TGTGCCTTCCTGGCCCGGCGGATAGTCGCCGATAAACTCATCTTT.

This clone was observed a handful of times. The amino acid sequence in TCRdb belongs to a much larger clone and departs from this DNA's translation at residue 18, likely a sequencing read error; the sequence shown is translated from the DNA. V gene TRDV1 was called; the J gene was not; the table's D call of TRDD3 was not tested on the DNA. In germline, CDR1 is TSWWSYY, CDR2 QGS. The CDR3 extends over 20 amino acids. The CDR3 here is CALGEGLPYWGIPYTDKRIF. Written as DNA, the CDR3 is TGTGCTCTTGGGGAAGGTCTACCGTACTGGGGGATACCGTACACCGATAAACGCATCTTT.

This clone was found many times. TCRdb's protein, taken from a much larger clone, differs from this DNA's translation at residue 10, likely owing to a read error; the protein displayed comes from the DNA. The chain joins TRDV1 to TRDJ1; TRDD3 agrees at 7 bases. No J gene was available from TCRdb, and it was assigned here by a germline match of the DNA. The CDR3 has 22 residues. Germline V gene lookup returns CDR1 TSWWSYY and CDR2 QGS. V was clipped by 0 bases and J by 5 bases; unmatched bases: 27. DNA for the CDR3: TGTGCTCTTGGGGAACTAAAAGCCCATCCACTTAGACTGGGGTTGTTAAGAGATAAACTCATCTTT. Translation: CALGELKAHPLRLGLLRDKLIF.

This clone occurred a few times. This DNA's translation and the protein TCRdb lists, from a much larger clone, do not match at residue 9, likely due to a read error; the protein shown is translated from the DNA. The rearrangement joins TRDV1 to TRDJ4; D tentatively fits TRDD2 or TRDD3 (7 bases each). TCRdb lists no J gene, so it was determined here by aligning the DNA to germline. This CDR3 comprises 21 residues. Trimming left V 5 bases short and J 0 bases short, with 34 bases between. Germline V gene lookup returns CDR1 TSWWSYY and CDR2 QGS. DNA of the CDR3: TGTGCTCTTGGGCCTTACTTCCTATACGTACTGGGGATCGCAATGGCCAGACCCCTGATCTTT. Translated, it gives CALGPYFLYVLGIAMARPLIF.

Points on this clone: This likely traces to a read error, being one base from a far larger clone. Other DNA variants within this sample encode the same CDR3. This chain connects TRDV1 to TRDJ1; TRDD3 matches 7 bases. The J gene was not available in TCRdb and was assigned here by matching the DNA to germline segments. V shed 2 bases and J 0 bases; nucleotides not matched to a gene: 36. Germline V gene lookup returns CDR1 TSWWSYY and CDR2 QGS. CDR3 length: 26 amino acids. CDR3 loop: CALGEVISILLSGGVDPITYTDKLIF. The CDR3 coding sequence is TGTGCTCTTGGGGAAGTTATTTCTATTCTATTATCTGGGGGGGTCGATCCCATTACCTACACCGATAAACTCATCTTT.

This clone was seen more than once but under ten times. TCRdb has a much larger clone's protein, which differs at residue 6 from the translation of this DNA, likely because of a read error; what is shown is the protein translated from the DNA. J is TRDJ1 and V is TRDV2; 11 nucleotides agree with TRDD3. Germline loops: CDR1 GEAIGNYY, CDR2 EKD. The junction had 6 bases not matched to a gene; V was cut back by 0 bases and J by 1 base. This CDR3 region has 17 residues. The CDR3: CACDTFPLGDTTDKLIF. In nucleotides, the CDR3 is TGTGCCTGTGACACCTTCCCGCTGGGGGATACCACCGATAAACTCATCTTT.

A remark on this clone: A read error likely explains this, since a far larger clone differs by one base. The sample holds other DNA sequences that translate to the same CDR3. The CDR3 loop is CAYRSGYVRGGGHLRYTDKLIF. CDR3 sequence (DNA): TGTGCTTATAGAAGCGGTTACGTTCGGGGTGGGGGCCACCTACGGTACACCGACAAACTCATCTTT. The chain combines TRAV38-2/DV8 with TRDJ1; weak D call: TRDD3 (6 bases). Here the J gene came from matching the DNA to germline, since TCRdb omits it. In germline, CDR1 is TSESDYY, CDR2 QEAYKQQN. CDR3 length equals 22 residues.

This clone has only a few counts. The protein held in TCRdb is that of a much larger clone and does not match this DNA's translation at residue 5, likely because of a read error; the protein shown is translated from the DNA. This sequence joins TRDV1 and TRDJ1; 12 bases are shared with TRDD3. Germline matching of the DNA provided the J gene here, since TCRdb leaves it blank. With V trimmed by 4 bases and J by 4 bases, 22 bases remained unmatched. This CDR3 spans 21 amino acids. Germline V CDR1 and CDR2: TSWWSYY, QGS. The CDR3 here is CALGGEGRKYWGILDGDKLIF. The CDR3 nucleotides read TGTGCTCTTGGGGGCGAAGGGCGTAAATACTGGGGGATACTCGACGGCGATAAACTCATCTTT.

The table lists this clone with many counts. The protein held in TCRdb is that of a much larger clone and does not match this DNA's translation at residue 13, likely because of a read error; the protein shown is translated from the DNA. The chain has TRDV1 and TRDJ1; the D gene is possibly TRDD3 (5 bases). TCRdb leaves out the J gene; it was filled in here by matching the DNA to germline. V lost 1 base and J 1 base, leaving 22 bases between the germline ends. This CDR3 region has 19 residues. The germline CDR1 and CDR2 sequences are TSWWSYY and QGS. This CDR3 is CALGEPHINAGGRTDKLIF. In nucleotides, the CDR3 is TGTGCTCTTGGGGAACCCCACATTAATGCAGGGGGGCGCACCGATAAACTCATCTTT.

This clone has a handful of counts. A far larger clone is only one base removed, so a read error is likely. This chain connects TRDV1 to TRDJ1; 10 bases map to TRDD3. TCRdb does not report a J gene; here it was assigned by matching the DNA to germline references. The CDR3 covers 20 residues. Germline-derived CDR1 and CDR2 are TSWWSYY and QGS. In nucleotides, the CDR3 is TGTGCTCTTGGGGAACTAGCCTACGTCTACTGGGGGATGTACACTGATAAACTCATCTTT. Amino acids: CALGELAYVYWGMYTDKLIF.

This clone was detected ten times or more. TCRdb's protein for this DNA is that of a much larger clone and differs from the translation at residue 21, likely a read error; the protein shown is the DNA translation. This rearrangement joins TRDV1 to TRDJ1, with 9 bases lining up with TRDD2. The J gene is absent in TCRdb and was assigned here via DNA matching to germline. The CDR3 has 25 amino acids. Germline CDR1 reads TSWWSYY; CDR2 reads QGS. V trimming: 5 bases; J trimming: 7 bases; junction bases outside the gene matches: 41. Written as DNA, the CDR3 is TGTGCTCTTGGGAACCCCCTTCCTACAGTCCTCTACTTACTGGGTTCGATAGGAGCATCCGGTAAACTCATCTTT. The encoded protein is CALGNPLPTVLYLLGSIGASGKLIF.

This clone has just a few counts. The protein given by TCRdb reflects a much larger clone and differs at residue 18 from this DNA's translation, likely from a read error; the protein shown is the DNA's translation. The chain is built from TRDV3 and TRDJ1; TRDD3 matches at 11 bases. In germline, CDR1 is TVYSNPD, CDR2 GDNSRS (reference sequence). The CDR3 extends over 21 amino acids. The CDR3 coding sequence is TGTGCCTTTACCTACCCCTCCTACTGGGGGATAGCATCCTTGTACACCGATATACTCATCTTT. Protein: CAFTYPSYWGIASLYTDILIF. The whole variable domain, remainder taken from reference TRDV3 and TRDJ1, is CDKVTQSSPDQTVASGSEVVLLCTYDTVYSNPDLFWYRIRPDYSFQFVFYGDNSRSEGADFTQGRFSVKHILTQKAFHLVISPVRTEDSATYYCAFTYPSYWGIASLYTDILIFGKGTRVTVEP.

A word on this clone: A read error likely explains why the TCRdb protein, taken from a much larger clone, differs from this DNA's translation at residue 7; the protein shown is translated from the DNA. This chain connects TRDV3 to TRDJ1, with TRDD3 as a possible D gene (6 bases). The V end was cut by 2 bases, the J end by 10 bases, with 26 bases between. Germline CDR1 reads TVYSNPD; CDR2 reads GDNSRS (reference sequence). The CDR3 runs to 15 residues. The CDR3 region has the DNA TGTGCCTTTTCTCCACTGAGGGATATGCGGCCAGGACTCATCTTT. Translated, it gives CAFSPLRDMRPGLIF. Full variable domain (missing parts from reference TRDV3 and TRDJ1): CDKVTQSSPDQTVASGSEVVLLCTYDTVYSNPDLFWYRIRPDYSFQFVFYGDNSRSEGADFTQGRFSVKHILTQKAFHLVISPVRTEDSATYYCAFSPLRDMRPGLIFGKGTRVTVEP.

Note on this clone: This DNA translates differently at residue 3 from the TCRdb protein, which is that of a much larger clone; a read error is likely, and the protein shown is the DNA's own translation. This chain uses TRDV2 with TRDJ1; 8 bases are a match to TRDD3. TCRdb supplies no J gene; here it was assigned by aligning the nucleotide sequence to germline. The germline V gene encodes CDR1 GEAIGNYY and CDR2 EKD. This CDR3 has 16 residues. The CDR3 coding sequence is TGTGCCAGTGACTCCTTGGGGGATGGGTACACCGATAAACTCATCTTT. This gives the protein CASDSLGDGYTDKLIF.

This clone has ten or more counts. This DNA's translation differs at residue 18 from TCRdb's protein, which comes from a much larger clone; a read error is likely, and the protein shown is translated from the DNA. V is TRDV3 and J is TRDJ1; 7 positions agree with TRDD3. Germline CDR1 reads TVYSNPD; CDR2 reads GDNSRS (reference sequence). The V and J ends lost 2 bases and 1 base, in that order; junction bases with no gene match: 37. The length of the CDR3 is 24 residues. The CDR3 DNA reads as TGTGCCTTTTACCACCACTTTTCAAGGGCACGACAGACGGGGGATGGATGGAGCACCGATAAACTCATCTTT. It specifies CAFYHHFSRARQTGDGWSTDKLIF.

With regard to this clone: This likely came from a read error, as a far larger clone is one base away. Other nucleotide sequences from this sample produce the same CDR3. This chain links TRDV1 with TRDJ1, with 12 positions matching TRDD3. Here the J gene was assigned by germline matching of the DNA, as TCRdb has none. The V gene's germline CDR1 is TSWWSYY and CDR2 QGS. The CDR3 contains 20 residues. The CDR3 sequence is CALDKRPGGYGVSYTDKLIF. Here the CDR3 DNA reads TGCGCTCTTGACAAGCGGCCTGGGGGATACGGCGTTTCGTACACCGATAAACTCATCTTT.